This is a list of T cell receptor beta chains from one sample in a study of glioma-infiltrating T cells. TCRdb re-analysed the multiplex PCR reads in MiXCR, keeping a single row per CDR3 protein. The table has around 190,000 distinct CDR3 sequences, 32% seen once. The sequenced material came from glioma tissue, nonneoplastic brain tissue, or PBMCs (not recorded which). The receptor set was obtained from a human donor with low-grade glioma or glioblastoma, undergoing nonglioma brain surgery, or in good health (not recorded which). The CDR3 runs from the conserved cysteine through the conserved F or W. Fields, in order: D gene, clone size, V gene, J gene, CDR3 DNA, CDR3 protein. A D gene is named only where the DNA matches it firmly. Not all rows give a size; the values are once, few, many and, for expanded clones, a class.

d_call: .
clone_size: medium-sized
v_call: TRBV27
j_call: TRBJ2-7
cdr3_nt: TGTGCCAGCTTTTCGAGCTCCTACGAGCAGTACTTC
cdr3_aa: CASFSSSYEQYF

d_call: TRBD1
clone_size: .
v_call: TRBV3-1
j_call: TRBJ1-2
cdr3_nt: TGTGCCAGCAGACCGCCGGGACAGCCTGTCTATGGCTACACCTTC
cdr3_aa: CASRPPGQPVYGYTF

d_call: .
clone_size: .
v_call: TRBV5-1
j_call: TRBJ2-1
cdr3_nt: TGCGCCAGCAACGAGCGAAGCTGCTACAATGAGCAGTTCTTC
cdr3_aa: CASNERSCYNEQFF

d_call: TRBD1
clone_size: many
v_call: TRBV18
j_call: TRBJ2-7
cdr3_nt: TGTGCCAGTACGACGCAGGGGGCCGCCTACGAGCAGTACTTC
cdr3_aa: CASTTQGAAYEQYF

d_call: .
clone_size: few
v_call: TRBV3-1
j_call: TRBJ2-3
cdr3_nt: TGTGCCAGCAGCCAAGCGGCGGGGCGGGCTGGCACAGATACGCAGTATTTT
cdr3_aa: CASSQAAGRAGTDTQYF

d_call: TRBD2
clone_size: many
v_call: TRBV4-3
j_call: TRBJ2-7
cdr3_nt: TGCGCCAGCAGCCCGTCGAGCGGGAGCTCCTACGAGCAGTACTTC
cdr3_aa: CASSPSSGSSYEQYF

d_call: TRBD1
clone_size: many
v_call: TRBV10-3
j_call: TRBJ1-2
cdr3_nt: TGTGCCATCAGGTGGGACAGGGGGCCCTCTAACTATGGCTACACCTTC
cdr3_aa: CAIRWDRGPSNYGYTF

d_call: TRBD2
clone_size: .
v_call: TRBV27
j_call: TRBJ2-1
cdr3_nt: TGTGCCAGCAGACCGGGACTAGCGGGAGGGAATGAGCAGTTCTTC
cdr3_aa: CASRPGLAGGNEQFF

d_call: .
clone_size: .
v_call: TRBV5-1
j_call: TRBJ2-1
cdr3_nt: TGCGCCAGCAGCTTCGGACCACCCTCCTACAATGAGCAGTTCTTC
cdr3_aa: CASSFGPPSYNEQFF

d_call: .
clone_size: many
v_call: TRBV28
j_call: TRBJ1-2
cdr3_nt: TGTGCCAGCAGTTTAGGCAAGAGGGACTATGGCTACACCTTC
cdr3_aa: CASSLGKRDYGYTF

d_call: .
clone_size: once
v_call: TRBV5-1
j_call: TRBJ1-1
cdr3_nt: TGCGCCGGCAGATTCGGCGGACAGTCAACTGAAGCTTTCTTT
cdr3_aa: CAGRFGGQSTEAFF

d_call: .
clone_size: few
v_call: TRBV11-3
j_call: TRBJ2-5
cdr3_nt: TGTGCCAGCAGCTGGTCCTGGCCCCAAGAGACCCAGTACTTC
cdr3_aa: CASSWSWPQETQYF

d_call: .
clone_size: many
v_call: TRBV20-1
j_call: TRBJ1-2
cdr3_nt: TGCAGTGCGAGGCCAGGAGCAAACTATGGCTACACCTTC
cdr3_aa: CSARPGANYGYTF

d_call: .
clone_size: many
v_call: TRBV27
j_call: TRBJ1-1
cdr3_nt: TGTGCCAGCAGTTTATACGCAGGGAACACTGAAGCTTTCTTT
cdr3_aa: CASSLYAGNTEAFF

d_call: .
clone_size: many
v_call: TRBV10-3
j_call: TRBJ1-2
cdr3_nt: TGTGCCATCAGTGAACAGGACTATGGCTACACCTTC
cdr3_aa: CAISEQDYGYTF

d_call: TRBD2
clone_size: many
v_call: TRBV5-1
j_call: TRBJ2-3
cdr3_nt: TGCGCCAGCAGCCCTGATGGACTAGCGAGATTCACAGATACGCAGTATTTT
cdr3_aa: CASSPDGLARFTDTQYF

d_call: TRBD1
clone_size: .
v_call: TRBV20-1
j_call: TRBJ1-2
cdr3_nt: TGCAGTGCTAGCGGCGGACAGGGTGGCTACACCTTC
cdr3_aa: CSASGGQGGYTF

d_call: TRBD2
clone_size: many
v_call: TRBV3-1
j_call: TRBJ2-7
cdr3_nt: TGTGCCAGCAGCCCAGCGGGGGGGAGCGTCTACGAGCAGTACTTC
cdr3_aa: CASSPAGGSVYEQYF

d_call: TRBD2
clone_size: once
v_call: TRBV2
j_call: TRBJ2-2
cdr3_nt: TGTGCCAGCCGACGGCTAGCGGGAGTAGGCACCGGGGAGCTGTTTTTT
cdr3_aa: CASRRLAGVGTGELFF

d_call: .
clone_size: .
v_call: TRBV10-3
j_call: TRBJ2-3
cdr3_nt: TGTGCCATCAGTGACAGCGAGCGGAGCCCGTATACGCAGTATTTT
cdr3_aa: CAISDSERSPYTQYF

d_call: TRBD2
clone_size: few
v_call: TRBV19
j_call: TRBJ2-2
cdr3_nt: TGTGCCAGTAGTATTTTGTGGACTAGCGGGAGTGGGGAGCTGTTTTTT
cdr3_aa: CASSILWTSGSGELFF

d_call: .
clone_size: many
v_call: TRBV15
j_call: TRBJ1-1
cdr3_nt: TGTGCCACCAGCAGAGATTCGGTCAATGAAGCTTTCTTT
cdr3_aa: CATSRDSVNEAFF

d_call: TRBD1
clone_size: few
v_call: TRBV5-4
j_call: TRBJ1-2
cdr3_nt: TGTGCCAGCAGCTTGGGTTGGGACAGACCGAATTATGGCTACACCTTC
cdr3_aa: CASSLGWDRPNYGYTF

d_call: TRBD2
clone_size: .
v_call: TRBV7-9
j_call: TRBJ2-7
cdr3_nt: TGTGCCAGCAGCTACACTAGCGGCTCCTCCTACGAGCAGTACTTC
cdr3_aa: CASSYTSGSSYEQYF

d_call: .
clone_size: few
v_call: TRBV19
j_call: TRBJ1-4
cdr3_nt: TGTGCCAGTAGTGGAGTAGACTCTAATGAAAAACTGTTTTTT
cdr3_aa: CASSGVDSNEKLFF

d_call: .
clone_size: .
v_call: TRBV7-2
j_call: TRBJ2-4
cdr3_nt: .
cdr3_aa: CASSFGQGNIQHF

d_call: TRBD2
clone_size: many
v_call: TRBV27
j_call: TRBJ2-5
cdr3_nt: TGTGCCAGCAGTTTCACTAGCGTGGAGACCCAGTACTTC
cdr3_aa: CASSFTSVETQYF

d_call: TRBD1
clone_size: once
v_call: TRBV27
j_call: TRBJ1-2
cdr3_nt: TGTGCCAGCAGTTCAGGGACAGGAAATAACTATTGTTACACCTTC
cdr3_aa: CASSSGTGNNYCYTF

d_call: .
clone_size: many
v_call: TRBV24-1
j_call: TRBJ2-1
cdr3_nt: TGTGCCACCGGGAGCCGGGACCTTTACAATGAGCAGTTCTTC
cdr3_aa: CATGSRDLYNEQFF

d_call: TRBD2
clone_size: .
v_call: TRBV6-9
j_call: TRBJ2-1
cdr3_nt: TGTGCCATTAGTACCCCACGGGTAGCGGGAGTAAAAGATGAGCAGTTCTTC
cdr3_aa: CAISTPRVAGVKDEQFF

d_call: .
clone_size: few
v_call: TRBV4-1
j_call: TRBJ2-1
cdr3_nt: TGCGCCAGCAGCCAAGATTGGTATGGGGCAGGTTCCTACAATGAGCAGTTCTTC
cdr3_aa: CASSQDWYGAGSYNEQFF

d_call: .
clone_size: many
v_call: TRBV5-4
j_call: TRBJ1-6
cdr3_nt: TGTGCCAGCAGCTTTCGGACAGCTATTAATTCACCCCTCCACTTT
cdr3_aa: CASSFRTAINSPLHF

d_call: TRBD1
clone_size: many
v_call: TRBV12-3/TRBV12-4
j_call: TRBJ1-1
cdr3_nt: TGTGCCAGCAGTTCATTTCAGGGGGTTGTGACTGAAGCTTTCTTT
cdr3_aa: CASSSFQGVVTEAFF

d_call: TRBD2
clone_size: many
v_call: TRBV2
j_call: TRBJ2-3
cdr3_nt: TGTGCCAGCAGGGGACTAGCGGGAGCGACAGATACGCAGTATTTT
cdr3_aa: CASRGLAGATDTQYF

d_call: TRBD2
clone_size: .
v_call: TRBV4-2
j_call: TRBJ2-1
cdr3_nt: TGTGCCAGCAGCCAAGCGACGGGGGCTAGCGGGAGCCATCCTTACAATGAGCAGCTCTTC
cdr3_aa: CASSQATGASGSHPYNEQLF

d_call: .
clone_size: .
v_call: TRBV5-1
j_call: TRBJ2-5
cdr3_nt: TGCGCCAGCAGTCCCGACGGGACTCTCCAAGAGACCCAGTACTTC
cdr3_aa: CASSPDGTLQETQYF

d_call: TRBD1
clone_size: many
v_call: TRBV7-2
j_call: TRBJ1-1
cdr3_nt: TGTGCCAGCAGCCCATTAGGCCTCAGACAGGGGGCGCGGACTGAAGCTTTCTTT
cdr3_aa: CASSPLGLRQGARTEAFF

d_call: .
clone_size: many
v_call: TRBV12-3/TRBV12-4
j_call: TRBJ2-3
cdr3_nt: TGTGCCAGCAGTTTAAGACTTGCGAGCACAGATACGCAGTATTTT
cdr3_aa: CASSLRLASTDTQYF

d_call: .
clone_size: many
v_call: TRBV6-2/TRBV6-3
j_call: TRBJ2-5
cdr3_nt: TGTGCCAGCAGTTACGGACGTGAATGGTACTTC
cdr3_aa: CASSYGREWYF

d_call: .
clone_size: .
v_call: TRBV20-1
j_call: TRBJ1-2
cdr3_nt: TGCAGTGCTAGAGATTTAGGAGGAGCTAACTATGGCTACACCTTC
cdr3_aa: CSARDLGGANYGYTF

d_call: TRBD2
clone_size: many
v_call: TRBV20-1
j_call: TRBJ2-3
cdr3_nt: TGCAGTGGCAAGGCGGGAGTTACAGATACGCAGTATTTT
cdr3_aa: CSGKAGVTDTQYF

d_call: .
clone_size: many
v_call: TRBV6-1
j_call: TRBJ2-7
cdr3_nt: TGTGCCAGCAGTGAAGATACAGGCTCCTACGAGCAGTACTTC
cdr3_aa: CASSEDTGSYEQYF

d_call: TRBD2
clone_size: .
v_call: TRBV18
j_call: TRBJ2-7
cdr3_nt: TGTGCCAGCTCACCTGGACTAGCGGGGGGCCTCTACGAGCAGTACTTC
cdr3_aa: CASSPGLAGGLYEQYF

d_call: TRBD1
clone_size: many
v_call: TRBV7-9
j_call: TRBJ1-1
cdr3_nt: TGTGCCAGCAGGGGGACAGTGGGGTCTGAAGCTTTCTTT
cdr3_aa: CASRGTVGSEAFF

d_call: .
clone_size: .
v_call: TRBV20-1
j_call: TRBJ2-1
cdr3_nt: TGCAGTGCTAGGGGGCCATACAATGAGCAGTTCTTC
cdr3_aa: CSARGPYNEQFF

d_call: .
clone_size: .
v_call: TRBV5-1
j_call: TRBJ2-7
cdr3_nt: TGCGCCAGCAGCTTTGCTAGCTCCCCAAGCTCCTACGAGCAGTACTTC
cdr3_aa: CASSFASSPSSYEQYF

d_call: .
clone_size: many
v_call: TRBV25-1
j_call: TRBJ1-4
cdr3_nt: TGTGCCAGCAGTGAATATGGGACAATCGGTGAAAAACTGTTTTTT
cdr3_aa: CASSEYGTIGEKLFF

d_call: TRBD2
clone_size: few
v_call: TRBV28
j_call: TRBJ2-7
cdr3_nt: TGTGCCAGCAGCCCGGCCCTGGCGGGAGGTCACTACGAGCAGTACTTC
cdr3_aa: CASSPALAGGHYEQYF

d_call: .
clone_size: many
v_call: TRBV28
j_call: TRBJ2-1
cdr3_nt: TGTGCCAGCAGTCCCCTAGGTACAGGCTCCTACAATGAGCAGTTCTTC
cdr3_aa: CASSPLGTGSYNEQFF

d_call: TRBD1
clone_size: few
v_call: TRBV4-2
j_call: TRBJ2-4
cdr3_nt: TGTGCCAGCAGCAGATTCGGGACAGGGGCGGAAAACATTCAGTACTTC
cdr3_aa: CASSRFGTGAENIQYF

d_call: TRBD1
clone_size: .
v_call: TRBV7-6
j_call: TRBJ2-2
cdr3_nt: TGTGCCAGCGCCGGGACAGGGTCCACCGGGGAGCTGTTTTTT
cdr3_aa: CASAGTGSTGELFF

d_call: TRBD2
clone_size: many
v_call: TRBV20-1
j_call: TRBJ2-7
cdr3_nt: TGCAGTCAATCTAGCGGGGCGCACTTC
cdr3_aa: CSQSSGAHF

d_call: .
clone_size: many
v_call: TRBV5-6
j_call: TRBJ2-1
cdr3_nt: TGTGCCAGCAGCTGGGAACCGTTGGTGGGCAATGAGCAGTTCTTC
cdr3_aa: CASSWEPLVGNEQFF

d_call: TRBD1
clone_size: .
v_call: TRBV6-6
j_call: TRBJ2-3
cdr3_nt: TGTGCCAGCCTTTACCCCCAGGGGGGCACAGATACGCAGTATTTT
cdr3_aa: CASLYPQGGTDTQYF